These T cell receptor beta chains were read from a single sample in a study of blood T cell repertoires in COVID-19. The table came from immunoSEQ multiplex PCR; TCRdb's copy has only in-frame clones and leaves some out. This table has over 150,000 clones, roughly 83% appearing once. The material sequenced was peripheral blood. These receptors originate from a woman aged 40 to 49 with COVID-19, enrolled during active disease. CDR3s include the opening cysteine and the closing phenylalanine or tryptophan. Fields, in order: CDR3 protein, V gene.

CDR3aa: CASRSGLAGTDEQFF
v_gene: TRBV6-5

CDR3aa: CASSLVLGGHGYTF
v_gene: TRBV7-8

CDR3aa: CASSLGTGQRTLNEAFF
v_gene: TRBV7-9

CDR3aa: CASSPRGARELFF
v_gene: TRBV11-2

CDR3aa: CASTSGANVLTF
v_gene: TRBV2

CDR3aa: CASSHRTLRQGTNEKLFF
v_gene: TRBV3-1/TRBV3-2

CDR3aa: CASSSGQVGTEAFF
v_gene: TRBV7-2

CDR3aa: CASRLGGGQNYGYTF
v_gene: TRBV11-2

CDR3aa: CASRLETGPTEAFF
v_gene: TRBV5-1

CDR3aa: CASSLALLGQTQYF
v_gene: TRBV11-2

CDR3aa: CASRLTLNTEAFF
v_gene: TRBV6-5

CDR3aa: CASSVGTDNSNQPQHF
v_gene: TRBV5-1

CDR3aa: CASSATGMRYGYTF
v_gene: TRBV19

CDR3aa: CASRAFMEASSYNSPLHF
v_gene: TRBV28

CDR3aa: CASSIGQGRNQPQHF
v_gene: TRBV19

CDR3aa: CASSYWGGNTEAFF
v_gene: TRBV7-6

CDR3aa: CASSSDTGGPKETQYF
v_gene: TRBV5-1

CDR3aa: CASSRSGTSGRGFEQYF
v_gene: TRBV7-9

CDR3aa: CASSLLRGLSTEAFF
v_gene: TRBV5-1

CDR3aa: CASSKETRGAASEAFF
v_gene: TRBV21-1

CDR3aa: CASSLQGLLGYTF
v_gene: TRBV2

CDR3aa: CASSERVRGPNYGYTF
v_gene: TRBV6-1

CDR3aa: CASSLSRTGYGYTF
v_gene: TRBV27

CDR3aa: CASSFEGQRYEQYF
v_gene: TRBV7-9

CDR3aa: CASSATGQPNYEQYF
v_gene: TRBV5-1

CDR3aa: CASSGQGRNYLAKNIQYF
v_gene: TRBV2